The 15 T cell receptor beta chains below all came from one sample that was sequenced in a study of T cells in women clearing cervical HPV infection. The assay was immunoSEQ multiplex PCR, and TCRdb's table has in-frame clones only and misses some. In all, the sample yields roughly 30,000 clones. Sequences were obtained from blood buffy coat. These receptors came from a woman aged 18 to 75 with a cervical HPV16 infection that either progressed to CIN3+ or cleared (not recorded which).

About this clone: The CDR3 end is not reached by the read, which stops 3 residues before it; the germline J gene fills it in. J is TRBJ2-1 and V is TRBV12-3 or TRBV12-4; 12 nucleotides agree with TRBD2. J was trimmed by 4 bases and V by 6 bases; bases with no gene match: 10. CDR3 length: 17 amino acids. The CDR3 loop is CASSTFPGTSGYNEQFF. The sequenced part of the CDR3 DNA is TGTGCCAGCAGCACCTTCCCAGGGACTAGCGGGTACAATGAG.

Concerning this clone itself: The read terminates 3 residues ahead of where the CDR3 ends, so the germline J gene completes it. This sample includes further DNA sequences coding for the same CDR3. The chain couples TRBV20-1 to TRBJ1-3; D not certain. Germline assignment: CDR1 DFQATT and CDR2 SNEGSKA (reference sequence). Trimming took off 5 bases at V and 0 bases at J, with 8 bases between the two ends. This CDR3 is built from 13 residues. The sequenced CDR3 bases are TGCAGTGCTCACTATGCCTCTGGAAACACC. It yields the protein CSAHYASGNT. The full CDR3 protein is CSAHYASGNTIYF.

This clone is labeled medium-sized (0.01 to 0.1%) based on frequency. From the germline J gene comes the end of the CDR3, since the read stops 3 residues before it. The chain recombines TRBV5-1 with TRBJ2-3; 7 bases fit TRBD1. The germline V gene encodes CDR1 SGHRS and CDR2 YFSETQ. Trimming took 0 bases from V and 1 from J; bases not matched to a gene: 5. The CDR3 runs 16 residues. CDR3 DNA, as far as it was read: TGCGCCAGCAGCTTGGTTCTTGGGACAGGCACAGATACG. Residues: CASSLVLGTGTDT. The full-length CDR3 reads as CASSLVLGTGTDTQYF. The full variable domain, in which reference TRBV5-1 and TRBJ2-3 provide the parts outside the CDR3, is KAGVTQTPRYLIKTRGQQVTLSCSPISGHRSVSWYQQTPGQGLQFLFEYFSETQRNKGNFPGRFSGRQFSNSRSEMNVSTLELGDSALYLCASSLVLGTGTDTQYFGPGTRLTVL.

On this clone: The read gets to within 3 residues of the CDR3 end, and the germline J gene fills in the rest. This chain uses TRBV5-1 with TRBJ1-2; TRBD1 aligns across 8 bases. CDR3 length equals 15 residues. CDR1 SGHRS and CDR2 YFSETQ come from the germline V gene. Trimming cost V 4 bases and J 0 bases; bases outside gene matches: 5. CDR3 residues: CASSPGQEANYGYTF. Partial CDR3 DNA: TGCGCCAGCAGCCCGGGACAGGAAGCTAACTATGGC.

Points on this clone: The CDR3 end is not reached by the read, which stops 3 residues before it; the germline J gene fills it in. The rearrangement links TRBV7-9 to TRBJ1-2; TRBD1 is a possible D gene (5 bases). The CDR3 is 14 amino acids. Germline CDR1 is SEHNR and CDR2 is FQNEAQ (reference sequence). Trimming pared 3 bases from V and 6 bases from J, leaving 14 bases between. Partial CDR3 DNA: TGTGCCAGCAGCTTCCCGTTCAGGGAGAATGGC. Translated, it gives CASSFPFRENG. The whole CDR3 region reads CASSFPFRENGYTF.

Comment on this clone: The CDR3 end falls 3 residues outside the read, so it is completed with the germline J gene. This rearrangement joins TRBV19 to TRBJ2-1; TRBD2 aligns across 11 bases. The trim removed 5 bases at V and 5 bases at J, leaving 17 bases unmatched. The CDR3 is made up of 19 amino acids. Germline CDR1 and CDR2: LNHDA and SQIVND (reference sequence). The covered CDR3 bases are TGTGCCAGTAGTCTCCCCCTTAGCGGGAGGGCGTCGATCGACAATGAG. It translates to CASSLPLSGRASIDNE. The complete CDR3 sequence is CASSLPLSGRASIDNEQFF.

CDR3 DNA (partial): TGTGCCAGCAGTCCCCGGGGTAGCCCAAACTCAGATACC. It specifies CASSPRGSPNSDT. The entire CDR3 protein reads CASSPRGSPNSDTYTF. The chain combines TRBV6-2 or TRBV6-3 with TRBJ1-2; the D is unclear. The observed sequence ends 3 residues before the CDR3 terminus, with the missing tail filled in from the germline J gene. This CDR3 region has 16 residues. CDR1 and CDR2 from the germline V gene are MNHEY and SVGEGT.

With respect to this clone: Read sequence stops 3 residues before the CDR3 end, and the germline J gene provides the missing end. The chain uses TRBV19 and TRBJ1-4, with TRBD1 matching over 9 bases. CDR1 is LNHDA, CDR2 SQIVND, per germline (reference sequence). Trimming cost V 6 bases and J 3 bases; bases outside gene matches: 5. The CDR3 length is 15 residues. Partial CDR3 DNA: TGTGCCAGTAGAGGGACAGGGCGGCCTAATGAAAAA. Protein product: CASRGTGRPNEK. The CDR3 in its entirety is CASRGTGRPNEKLFF.

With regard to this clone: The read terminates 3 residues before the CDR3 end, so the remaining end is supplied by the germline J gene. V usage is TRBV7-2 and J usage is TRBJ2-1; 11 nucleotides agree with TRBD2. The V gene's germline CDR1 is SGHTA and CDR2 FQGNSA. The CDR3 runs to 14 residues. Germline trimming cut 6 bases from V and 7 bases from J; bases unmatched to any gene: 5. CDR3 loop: CASSPTSGTNEQFF. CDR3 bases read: TGTGCCAGCAGTCCGACTAGCGGGACTAATGAG.

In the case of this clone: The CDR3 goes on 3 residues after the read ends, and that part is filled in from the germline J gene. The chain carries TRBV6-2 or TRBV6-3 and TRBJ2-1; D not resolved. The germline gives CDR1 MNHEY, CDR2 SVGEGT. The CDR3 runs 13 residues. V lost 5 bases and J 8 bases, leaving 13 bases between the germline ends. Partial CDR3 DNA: TGTGCCAGCAGTAACCTAAATTTCCATGAG. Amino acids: CASSNLNFHE. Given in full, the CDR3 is CASSNLNFHEQFF.

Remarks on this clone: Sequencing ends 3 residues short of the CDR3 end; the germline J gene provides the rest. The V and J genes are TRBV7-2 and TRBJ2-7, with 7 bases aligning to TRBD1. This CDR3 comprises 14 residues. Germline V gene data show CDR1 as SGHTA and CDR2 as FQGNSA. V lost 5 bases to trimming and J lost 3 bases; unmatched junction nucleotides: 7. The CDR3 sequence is CASSPDRAGYEQYF. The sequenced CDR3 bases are TGTGCCAGCAGCCCAGACAGGGCGGGCTACGAG.

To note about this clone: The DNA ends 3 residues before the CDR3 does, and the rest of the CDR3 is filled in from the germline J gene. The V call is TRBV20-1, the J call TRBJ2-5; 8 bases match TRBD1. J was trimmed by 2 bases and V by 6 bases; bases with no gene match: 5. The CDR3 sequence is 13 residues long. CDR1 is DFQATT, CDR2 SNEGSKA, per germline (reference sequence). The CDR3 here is CSAGDRTQETQYF. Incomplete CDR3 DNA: TGCAGTGCAGGGGACAGGACACAAGAGACC.

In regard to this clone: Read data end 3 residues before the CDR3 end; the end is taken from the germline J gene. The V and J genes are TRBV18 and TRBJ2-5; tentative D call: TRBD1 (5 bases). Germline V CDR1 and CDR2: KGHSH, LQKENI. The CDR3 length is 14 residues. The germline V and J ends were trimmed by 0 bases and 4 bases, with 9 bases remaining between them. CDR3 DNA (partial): TGTGCCAGCTCACCACCGGGTAGGGGAGAGACC. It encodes CASSPPGRGET. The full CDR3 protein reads CASSPPGRGETQYF.

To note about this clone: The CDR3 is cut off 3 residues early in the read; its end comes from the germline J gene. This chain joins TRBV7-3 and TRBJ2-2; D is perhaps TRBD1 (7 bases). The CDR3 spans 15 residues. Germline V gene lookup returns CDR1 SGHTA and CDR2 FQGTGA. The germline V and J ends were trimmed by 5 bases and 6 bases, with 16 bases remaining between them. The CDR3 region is CASSRQGGSAGELFF. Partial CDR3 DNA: TGTGCCAGCAGCCGTCAGGGGGGAAGCGCCGGGGAG.

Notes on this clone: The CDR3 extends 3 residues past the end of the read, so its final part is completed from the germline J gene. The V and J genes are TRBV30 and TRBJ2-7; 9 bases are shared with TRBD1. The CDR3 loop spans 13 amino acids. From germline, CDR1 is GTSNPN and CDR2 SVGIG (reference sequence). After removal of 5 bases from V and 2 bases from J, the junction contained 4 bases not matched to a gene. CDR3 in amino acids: CAWDRDRAYEQYF. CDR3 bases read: TGTGCCTGGGACCGGGACAGGGCCTACGAG.